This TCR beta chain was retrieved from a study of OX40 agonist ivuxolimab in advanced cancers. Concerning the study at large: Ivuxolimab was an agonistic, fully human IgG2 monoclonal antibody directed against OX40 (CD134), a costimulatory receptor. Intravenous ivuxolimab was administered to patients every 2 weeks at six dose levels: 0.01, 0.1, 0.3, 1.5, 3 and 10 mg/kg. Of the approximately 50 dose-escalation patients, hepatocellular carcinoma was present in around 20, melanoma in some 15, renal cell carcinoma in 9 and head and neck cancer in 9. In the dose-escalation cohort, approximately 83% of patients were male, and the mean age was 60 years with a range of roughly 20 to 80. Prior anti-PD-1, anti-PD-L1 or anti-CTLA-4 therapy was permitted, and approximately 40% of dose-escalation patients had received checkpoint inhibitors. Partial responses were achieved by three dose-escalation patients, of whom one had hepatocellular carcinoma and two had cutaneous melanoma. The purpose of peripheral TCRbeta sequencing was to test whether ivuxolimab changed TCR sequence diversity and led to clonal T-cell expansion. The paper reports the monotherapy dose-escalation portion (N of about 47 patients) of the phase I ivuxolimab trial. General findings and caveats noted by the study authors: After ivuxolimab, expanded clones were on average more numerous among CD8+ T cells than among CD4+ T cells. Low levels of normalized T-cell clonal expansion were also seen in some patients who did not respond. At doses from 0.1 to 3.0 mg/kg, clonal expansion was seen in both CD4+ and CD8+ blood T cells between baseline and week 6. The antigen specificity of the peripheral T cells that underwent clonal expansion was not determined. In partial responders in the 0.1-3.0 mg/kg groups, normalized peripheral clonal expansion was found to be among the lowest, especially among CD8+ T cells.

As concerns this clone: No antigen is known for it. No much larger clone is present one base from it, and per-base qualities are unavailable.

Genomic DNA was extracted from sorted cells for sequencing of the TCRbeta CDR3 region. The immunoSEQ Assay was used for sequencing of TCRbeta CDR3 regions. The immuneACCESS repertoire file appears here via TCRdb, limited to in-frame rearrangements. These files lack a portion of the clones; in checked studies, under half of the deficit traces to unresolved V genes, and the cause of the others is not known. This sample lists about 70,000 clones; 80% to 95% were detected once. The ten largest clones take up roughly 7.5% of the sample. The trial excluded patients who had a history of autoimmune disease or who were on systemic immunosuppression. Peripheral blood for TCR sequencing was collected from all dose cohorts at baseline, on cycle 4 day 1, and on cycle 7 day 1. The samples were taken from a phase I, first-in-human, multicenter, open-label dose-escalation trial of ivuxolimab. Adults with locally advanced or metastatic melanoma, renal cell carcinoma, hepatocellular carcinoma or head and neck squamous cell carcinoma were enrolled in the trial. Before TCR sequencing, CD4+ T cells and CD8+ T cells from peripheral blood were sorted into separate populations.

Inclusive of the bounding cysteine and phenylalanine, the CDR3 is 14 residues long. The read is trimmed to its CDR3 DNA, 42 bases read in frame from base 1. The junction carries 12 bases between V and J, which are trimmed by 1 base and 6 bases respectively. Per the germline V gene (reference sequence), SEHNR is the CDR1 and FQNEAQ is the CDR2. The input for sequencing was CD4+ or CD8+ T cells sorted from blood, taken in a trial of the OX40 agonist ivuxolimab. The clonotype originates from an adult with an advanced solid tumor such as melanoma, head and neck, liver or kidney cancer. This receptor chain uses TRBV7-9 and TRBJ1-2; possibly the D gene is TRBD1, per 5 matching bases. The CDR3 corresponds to CASSLVGAGNGYTF. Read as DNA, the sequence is TGTGCCAGCAGCTTAGTAGGCGCAGGGAATGGCTACACCTTC.